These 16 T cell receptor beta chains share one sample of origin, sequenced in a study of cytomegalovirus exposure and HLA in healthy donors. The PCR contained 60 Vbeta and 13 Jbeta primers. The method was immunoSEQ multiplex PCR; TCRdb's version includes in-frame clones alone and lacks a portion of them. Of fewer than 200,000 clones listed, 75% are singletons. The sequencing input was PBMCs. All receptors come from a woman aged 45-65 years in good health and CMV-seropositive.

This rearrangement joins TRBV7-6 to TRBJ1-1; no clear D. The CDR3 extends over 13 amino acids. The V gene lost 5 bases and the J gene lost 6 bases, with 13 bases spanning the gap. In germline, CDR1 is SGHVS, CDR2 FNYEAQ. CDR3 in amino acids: CASSPTRWAEAFF. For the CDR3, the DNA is TGTGCCAGCAGCCCGACTCGGTGGGCTGAAGCTTTCTTT.

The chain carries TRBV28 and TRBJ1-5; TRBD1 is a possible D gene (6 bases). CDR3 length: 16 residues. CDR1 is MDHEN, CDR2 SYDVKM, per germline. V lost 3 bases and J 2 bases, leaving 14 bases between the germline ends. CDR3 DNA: TGTGCCAGCAGTTTCGCCAGGGGTCGTGGCAATCAGCCCCAGCATTTT. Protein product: CASSFARGRGNQPQHF.

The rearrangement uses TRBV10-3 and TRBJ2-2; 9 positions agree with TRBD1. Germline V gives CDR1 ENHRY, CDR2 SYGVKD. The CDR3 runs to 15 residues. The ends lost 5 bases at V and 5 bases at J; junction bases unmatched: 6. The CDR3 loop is CAISKGTGLTGELFF. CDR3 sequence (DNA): TGTGCCATCAGTAAAGGGACAGGGCTGACCGGGGAGCTGTTTTTT.

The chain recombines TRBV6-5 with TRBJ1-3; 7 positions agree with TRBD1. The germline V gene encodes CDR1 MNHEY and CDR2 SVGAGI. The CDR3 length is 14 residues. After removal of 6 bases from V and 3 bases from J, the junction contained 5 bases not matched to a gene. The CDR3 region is CASRPQGVGNTIYF. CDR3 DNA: TGTGCCAGCAGGCCGCAGGGGGTTGGAAACACCATATATTTT.

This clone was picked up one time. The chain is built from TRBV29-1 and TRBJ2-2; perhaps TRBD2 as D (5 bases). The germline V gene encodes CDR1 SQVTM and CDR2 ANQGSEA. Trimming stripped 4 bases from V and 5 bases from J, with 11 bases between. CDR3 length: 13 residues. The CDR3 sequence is CSVGVGETGELFF. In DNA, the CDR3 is TGCAGCGTTGGCGTCGGGGAAACCGGGGAGCTGTTTTTT.

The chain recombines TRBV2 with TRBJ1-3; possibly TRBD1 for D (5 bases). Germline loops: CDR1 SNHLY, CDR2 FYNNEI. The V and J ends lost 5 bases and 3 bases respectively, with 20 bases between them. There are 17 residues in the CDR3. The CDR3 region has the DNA TGTGCCAGCAGTTATCTTTACAGGAACGAAAATGGAAACACCATATATTTT. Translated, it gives CASSYLYRNENGNTIYF.

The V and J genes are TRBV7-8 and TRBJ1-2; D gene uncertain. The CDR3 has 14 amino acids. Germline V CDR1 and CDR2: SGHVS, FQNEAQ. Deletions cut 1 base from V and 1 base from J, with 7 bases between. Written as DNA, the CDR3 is TGTGCCAGCAGCTTAGGGCTTTTTAACTATGGCTACACCTTC. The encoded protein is CASSLGLFNYGYTF.

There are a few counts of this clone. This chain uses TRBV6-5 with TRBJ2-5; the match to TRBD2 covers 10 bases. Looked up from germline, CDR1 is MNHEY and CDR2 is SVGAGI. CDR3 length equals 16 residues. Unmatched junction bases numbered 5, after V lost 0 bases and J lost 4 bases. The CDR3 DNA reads TGTGCCAGCAGTTACTCGCTAGCGGGGGTAGGAGAGACCCAGTACTTC. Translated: CASSYSLAGVGETQYF.

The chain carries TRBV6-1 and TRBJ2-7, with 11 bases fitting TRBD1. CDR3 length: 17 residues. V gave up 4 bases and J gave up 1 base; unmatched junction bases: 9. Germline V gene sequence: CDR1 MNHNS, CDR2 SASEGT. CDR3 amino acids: CASSGGQGAWGSYEQYF. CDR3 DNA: TGTGCCAGCAGTGGCGGACAGGGGGCTTGGGGTTCCTACGAGCAGTACTTC.

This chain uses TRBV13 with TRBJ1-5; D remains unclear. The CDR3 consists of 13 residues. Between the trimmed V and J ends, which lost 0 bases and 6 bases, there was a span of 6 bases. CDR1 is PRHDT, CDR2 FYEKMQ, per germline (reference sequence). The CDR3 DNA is TGTGCCAGCAGCTTAGGGGCGGGTCAGCCCCAGCATTTT. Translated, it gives CASSLGAGQPQHF.

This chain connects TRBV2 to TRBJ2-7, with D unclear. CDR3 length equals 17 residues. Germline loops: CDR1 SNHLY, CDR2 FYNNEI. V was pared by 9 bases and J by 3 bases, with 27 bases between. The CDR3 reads CASHGRLQQQSGYEQYF. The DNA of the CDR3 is TGTGCCAGTCACGGAAGGCTACAGCAACAGTCCGGCTACGAGCAGTACTTC. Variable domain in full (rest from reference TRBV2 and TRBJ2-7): EPEVTQTPSHQVTQMGQEVILRCVPISNHLYFYWYRQILGQKVEFLVSFYNNEISEKSEIFDDQFSVERPDGSNFTLKIRSTKLEDSAMYFCASHGRLQQQSGYEQYFGPGTRLTVT.

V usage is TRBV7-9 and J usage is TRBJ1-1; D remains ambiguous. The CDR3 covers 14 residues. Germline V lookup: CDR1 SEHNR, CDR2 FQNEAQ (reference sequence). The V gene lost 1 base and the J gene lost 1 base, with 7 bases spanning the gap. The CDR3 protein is CASSLVQANTEAFF. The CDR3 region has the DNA TGTGCCAGCAGCTTAGTTCAAGCGAACACTGAAGCTTTCTTT.

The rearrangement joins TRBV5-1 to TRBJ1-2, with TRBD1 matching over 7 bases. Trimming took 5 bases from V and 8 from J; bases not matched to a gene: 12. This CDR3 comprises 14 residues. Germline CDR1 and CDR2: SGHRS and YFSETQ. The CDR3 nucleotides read TGCGCCAGCAGGGTAGAGGGGACAGTGGGCGGCTACACCTTC. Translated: CASRVEGTVGGYTF.

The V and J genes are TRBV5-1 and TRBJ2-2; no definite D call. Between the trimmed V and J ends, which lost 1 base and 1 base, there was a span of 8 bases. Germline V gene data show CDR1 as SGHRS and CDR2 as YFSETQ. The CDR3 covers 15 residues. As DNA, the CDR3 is TGCGCCAGCAGCTTGCTCCGCGTGAACACCGGGGAGCTGTTTTTT. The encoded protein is CASSLLRVNTGELFF.

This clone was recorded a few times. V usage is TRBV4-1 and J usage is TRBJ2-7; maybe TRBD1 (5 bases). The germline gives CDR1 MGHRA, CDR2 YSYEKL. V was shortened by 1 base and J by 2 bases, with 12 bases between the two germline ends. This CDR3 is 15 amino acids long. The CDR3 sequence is CASSQATDAPYEQYF. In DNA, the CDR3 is TGCGCCAGCAGCCAAGCGACAGACGCTCCCTACGAGCAGTACTTC.

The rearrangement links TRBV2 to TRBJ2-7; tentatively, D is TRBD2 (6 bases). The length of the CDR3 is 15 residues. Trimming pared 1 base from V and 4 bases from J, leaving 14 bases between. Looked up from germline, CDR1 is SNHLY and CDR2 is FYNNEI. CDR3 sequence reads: CASSEGGASLYEQYF. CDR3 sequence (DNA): TGTGCCAGCAGTGAAGGCGGGGCGTCCCTATACGAGCAGTACTTC.